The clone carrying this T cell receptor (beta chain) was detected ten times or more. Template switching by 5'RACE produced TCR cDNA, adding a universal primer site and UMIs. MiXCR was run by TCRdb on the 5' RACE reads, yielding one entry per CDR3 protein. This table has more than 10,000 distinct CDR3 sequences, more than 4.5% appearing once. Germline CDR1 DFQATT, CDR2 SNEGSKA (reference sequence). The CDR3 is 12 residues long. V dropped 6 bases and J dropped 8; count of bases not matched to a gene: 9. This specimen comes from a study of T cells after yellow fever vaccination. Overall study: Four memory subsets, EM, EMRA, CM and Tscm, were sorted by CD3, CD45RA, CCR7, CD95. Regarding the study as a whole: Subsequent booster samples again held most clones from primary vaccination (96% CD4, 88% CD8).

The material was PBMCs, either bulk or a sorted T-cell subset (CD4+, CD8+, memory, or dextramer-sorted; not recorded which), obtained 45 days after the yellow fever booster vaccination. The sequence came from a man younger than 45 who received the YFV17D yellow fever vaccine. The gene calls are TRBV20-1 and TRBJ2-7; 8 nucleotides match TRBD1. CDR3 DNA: TGCAGTGCCATGGACAGGGTGTCCCAGCAGTACTTC. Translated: CSAMDRVSQQYF.